One and the same sample provided the 8 T cell receptor beta chains below, sequenced in a study of blood T cell repertoires in COVID-19. TCRdb's copy holds only in-frame clones and misses some; the assay was immunoSEQ multiplex PCR. This table has roughly 90,000 clones, 85% to 90% appearing once. Specimen: peripheral blood. All receptors derive from a man aged 40-55 years with acute or convalescent COVID-19.

This chain connects TRBV10-2 to TRBJ2-1; maybe TRBD2 (5 bases). Germline CDR1 WSHSY, CDR2 SAAADI. Trimming took 8 bases from V and 10 from J, leaving 18 bases between them. There are 13 residues in the CDR3. CDR3 region: CASVDSAMGEQFF. For the CDR3, the DNA is TGCGCCAGCGTTGATAGCGCCATGGGGGAGCAGTTCTTC.

DNA for the CDR3: TGTGCCAGCAGCCCAGGACAGGGCTATGGCTACACCTTC. This gives the protein CASSPGQGYGYTF. The rearrangement links TRBV12-3 or TRBV12-4 to TRBJ1-2; 8 positions agree with TRBD1. The V segment lost 6 bases and the J segment 4 bases; nucleotides outside the gene matches: 4. The length of the CDR3 is 13 residues.

The chain uses TRBV5-5 and TRBJ1-6; D is uncertain. There are 13 residues in the CDR3. Germline V gene lookup returns CDR1 SGHKS and CDR2 YYEKEE (reference sequence). V was clipped by 1 base and J by 7 bases, with 6 bases between them. CDR3 in amino acids: CASSLRRNSPLHF. In nucleotides, the CDR3 is TGTGCCAGCAGCTTGAGGAGGAATTCACCCCTCCACTTT.

The chain carries TRBV11-2 and TRBJ1-2, with a weak D call TRBD1 (5 bases). This CDR3 has 14 amino acids. Between the trimmed V and J ends, which lost 1 base and 4 bases, there was a span of 10 bases. Germline CDR1 reads SGHAT; CDR2 reads FQNNGV. In DNA, the CDR3 is TGTGCCAGCAGCTTAGGGGGCCAGACCTATGGCTACACCTTC. Translated: CASSLGGQTYGYTF.

The rearrangement links TRBV19 to TRBJ2-1, with TRBD2 identical over 14 bases. Trimming took 5 bases from V and 6 from J; bases not matched to a gene: 6. Looked up from germline, CDR1 is LNHDA and CDR2 is SQIVND (reference sequence). CDR3 length equals 16 residues. The CDR3 reads CASSLFGLAGGNEQFF. In nucleotides, the CDR3 is TGTGCCAGTAGTCTCTTCGGACTAGCGGGAGGCAATGAGCAGTTCTTC.

This chain joins TRBV3-1 (or the pseudogene TRBV3-2) and TRBJ1-2; D gene uncertain. This CDR3 has 11 residues. Trimming removed 4 bases from V and 5 bases from J, with 5 bases in between. Germline CDR1 is LGHDT and CDR2 is YNNKEL (reference sequence). DNA for the CDR3: TGTGCCAGCAGCCGCGATTATGGCTACACCTTC. It is translated as CASSRDYGYTF.

V is TRBV12-3 or TRBV12-4 and J is TRBJ1-6; D is undetermined. This CDR3 contains 13 residues. Trimming took 7 bases from V and 4 from J, leaving 8 bases between them. The CDR3 loop is CASTRSYNSPLHF. The CDR3 DNA follows: TGTGCCAGCACGAGGTCATATAATTCACCCCTCCACTTT.

In this sample, this clone turned up once. The V call is TRBV18, the J call TRBJ1-4, with no clear D. Germline V gene data show CDR1 as KGHSH and CDR2 as LQKENI. The germline V and J ends were trimmed by 2 bases and 5 bases, with 12 bases remaining between them. The CDR3 spans 15 residues. The chain's CDR3 is CASSPGHRQNEKLFF. In nucleotides, the CDR3 is TGTGCCAGCTCACCAGGGCACCGACAAAATGAAAAACTGTTTTTT.